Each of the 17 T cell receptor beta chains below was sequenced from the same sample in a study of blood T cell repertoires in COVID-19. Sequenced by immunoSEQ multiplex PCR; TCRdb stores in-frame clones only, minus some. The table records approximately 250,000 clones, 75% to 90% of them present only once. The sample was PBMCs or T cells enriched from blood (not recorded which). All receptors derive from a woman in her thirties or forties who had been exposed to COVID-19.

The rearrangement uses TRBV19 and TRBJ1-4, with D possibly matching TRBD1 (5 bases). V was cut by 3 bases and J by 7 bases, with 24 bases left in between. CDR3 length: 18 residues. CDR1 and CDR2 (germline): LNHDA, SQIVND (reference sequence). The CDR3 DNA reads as TGTGCCAGTAGTATTGATGGGGGGACCTCAACCTGGGGTGAAAAACTGTTTTTT. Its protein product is CASSIDGGTSTWGEKLFF.

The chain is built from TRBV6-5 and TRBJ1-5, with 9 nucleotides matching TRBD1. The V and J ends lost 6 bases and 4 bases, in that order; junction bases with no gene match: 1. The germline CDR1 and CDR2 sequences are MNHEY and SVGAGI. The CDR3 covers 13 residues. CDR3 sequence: CASRGQGNQPQHF. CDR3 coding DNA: TGTGCCAGCAGAGGACAGGGGAATCAGCCCCAGCATTTT.

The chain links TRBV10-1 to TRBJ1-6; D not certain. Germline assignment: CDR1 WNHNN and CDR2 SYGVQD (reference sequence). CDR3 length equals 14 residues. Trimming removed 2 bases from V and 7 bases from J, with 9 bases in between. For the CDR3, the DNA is TGCGCCAGCAGTGAGGAGATCGCGAATTCACCCCTCCACTTT. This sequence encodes CASSEEIANSPLHF.

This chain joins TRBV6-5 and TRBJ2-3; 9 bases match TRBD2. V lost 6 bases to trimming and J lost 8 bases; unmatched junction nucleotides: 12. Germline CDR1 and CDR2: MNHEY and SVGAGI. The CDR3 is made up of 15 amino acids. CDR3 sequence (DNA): TGTGCCAGCAGCCACCCTTCAGGAGCGGGAGGTACGCAGTATTTT. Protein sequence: CASSHPSGAGGTQYF.

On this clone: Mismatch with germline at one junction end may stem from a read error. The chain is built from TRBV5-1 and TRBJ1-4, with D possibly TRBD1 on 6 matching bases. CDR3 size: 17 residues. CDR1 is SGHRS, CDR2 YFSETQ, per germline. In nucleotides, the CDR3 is TGTGCCAGCAGCTTGGAGGACAGTACGGGCGTTAATGAAAAACTGTTTTTT. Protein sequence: CASSLEDSTGVNEKLFF. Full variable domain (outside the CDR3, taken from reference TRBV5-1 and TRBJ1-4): KAGVTQTPRYLIKTRGQQVTLSCSPISGHRSVSWYQQTPGQGLQFLFEYFSETQRNKGNFPGRFSGRQFSNSRSEMNVSTLELGDSALYLCASSLEDSTGVNEKLFFGSGTQLSVL.

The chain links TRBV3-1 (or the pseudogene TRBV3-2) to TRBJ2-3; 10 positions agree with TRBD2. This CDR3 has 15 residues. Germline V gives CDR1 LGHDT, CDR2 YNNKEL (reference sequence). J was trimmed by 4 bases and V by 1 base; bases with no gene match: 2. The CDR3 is CASSQVAGGSDTQYF. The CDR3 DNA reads TGTGCCAGCAGCCAAGTAGCGGGGGGCTCAGATACGCAGTATTTT.

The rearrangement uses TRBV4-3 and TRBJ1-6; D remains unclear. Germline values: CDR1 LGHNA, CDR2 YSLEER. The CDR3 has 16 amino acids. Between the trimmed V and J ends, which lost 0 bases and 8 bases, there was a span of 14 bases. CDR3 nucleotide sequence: TGCGCCAGCAGCCAAGAGGACCGGACTCGCTATTCACCCCTCCACTTT. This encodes CASSQEDRTRYSPLHF.

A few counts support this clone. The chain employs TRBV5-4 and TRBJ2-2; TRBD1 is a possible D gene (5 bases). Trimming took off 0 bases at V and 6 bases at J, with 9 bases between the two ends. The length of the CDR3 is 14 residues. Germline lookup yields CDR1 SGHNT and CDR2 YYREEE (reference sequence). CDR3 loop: CASSLEAGPGELFF. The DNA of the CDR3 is TGTGCCAGCAGCTTGGAGGCAGGGCCCGGGGAGCTGTTTTTT. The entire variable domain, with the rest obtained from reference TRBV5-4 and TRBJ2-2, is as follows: ETGVTQSPTHLIKTRGQQVTLRCSSQSGHNTVSWYQQALGQGPQFIFQYYREEENGRGNFPPRFSGLQFPNYSSELNVNALELDDSALYLCASSLEAGPGELFFGEGSRLTVL.

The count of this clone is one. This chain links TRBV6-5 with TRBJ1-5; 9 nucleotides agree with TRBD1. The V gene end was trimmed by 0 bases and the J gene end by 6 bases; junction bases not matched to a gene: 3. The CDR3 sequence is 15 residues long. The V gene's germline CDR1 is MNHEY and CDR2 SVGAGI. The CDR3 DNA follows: TGTGCCAGCAGTTACTCTGGGACAGGGTCTCAGCCCCAGCATTTT. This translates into CASSYSGTGSQPQHF.

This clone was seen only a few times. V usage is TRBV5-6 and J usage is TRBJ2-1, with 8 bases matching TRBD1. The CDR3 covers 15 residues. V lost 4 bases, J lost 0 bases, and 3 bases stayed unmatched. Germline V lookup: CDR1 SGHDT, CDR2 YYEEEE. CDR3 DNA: TGTGCCAGCAGCCTTGGGACAGGCTCCTACAATGAGCAGTTCTTC. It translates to CASSLGTGSYNEQFF.

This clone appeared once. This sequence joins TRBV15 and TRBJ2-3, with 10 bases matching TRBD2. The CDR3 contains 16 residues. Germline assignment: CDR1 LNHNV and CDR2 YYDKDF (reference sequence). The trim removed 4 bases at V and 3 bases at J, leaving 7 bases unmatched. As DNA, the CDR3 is TGTGCCACCAGCACCCCCCTAGCGGGAGAAACAGATACGCAGTATTTT. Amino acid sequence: CATSTPLAGETDTQYF.

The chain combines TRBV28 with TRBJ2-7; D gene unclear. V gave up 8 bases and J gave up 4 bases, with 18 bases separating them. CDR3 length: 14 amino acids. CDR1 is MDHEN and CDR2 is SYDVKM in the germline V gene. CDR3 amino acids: CASGIPSSGYEQYF. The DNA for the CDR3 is TGTGCCAGCGGAATACCCAGTTCGGGTTACGAGCAGTACTTC.

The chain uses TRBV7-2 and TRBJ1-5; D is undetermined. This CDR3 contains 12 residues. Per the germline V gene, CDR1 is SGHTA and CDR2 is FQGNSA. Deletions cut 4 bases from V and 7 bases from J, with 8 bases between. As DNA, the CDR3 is TGTGCCAGCAGCTCTCCCCCCCAGCCCCAGCATTTT. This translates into CASSSPPQPQHF.

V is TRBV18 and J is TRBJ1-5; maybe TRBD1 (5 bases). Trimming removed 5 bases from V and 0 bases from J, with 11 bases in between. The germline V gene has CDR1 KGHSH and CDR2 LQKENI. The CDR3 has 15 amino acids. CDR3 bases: TGTGCCAGCTCAAGGGGCTACGATAGCAATCAGCCCCAGCATTTT. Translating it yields CASSRGYDSNQPQHF.

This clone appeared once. CDR3 sequence (DNA): TGCGCCAGCAGCCAAGATCGCCCCATGACTAGGCATGAGCAGTTCTTC. Encoded protein: CASSQDRPMTRHEQFF. The V gene is TRBV4-1, the J gene TRBJ2-1; a weak D match, TRBD2 (6 bases). The germline CDR1 and CDR2 sequences are MGHRA and YSYEKL. Trimming took 0 bases from V and 8 from J, leaving 17 bases between them. The CDR3 runs to 16 residues.

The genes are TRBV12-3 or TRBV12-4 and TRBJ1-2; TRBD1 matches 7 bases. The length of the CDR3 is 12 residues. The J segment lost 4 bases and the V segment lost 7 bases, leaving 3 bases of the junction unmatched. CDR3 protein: CASKEGAYGYTF. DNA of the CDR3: TGTGCCAGCAAAGAGGGGGCCTATGGCTACACCTTC.

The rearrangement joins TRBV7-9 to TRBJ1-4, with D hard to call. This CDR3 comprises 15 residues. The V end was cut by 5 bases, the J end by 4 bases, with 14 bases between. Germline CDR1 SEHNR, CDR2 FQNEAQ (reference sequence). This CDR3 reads CASSPRLTDNEKLFF. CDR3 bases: TGTGCCAGCAGCCCGCGACTGACGGATAATGAAAAACTGTTTTTT.